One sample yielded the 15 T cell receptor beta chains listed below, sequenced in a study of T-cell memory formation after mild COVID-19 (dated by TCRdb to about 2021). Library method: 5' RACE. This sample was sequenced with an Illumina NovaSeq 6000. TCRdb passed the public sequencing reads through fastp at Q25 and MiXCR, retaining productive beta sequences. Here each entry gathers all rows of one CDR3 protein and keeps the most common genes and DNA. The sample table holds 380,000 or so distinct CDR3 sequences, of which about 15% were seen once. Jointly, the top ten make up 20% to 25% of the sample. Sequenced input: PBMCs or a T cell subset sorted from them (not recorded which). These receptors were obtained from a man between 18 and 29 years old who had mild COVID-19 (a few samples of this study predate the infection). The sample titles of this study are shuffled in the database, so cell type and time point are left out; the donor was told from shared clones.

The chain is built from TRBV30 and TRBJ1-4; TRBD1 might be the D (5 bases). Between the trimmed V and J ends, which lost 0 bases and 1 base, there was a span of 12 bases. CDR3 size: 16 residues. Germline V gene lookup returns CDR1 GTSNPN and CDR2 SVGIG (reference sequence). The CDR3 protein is CAWSVQQAGTNEKLFF. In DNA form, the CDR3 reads TGTGCCTGGAGTGTACAACAGGCTGGAACTAATGAAAAACTGTTTTTT.

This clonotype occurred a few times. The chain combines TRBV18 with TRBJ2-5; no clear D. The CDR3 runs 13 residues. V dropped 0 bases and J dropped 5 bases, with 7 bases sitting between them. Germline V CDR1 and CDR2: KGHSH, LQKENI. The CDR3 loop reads CASSPPMFETQYF. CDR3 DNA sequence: TGTGCCAGCTCACCACCGATGTTTGAGACCCAGTACTTC. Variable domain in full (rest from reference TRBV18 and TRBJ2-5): NAGVMQNPRHLVRRRGQEARLRCSPMKGHSHVYWYRQLPEEGLKFMVYLQKENIIDESGMPKERFSAEFPKEGPSILRIQQVVRGDSAAYFCASSPPMFETQYFGPGTRLLVL.

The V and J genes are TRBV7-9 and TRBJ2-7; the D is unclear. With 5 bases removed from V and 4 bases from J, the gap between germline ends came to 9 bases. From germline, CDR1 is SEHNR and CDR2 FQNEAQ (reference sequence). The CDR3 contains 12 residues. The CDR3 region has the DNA TGTGCCAGCAGCGCGGACGGGTACGAGCAGTACTTC. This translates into CASSADGYEQYF. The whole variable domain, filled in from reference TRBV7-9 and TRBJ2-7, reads DTGVSQNPRHKITKRGQNVTFRCDPISEHNRLYWYRQTLGQGPEFLTYFQNEAQLEKSRLLSDRFSAERPKGSFSTLEIQRTEQGDSAMYLCASSADGYEQYFGPGTRLTVT.

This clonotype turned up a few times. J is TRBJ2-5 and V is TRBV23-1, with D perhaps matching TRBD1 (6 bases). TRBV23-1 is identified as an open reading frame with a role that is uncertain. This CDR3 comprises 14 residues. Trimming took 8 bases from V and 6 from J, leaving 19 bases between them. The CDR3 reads CASGYRDGAKTQYF. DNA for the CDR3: TGCGCCAGCGGTTACAGGGACGGGGCAAAGACCCAGTACTTC.

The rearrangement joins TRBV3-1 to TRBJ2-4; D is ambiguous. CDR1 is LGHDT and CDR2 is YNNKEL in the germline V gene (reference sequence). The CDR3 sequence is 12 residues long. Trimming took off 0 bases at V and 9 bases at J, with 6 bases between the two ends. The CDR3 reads CASSQDSGIQYF. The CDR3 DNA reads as TGTGCCAGCAGCCAAGATTCTGGCATTCAGTACTTC. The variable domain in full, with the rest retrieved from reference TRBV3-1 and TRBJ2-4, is DTAVSQTPKYLVTQMGNDKSIKCEQNLGHDTMYWYKQDSKKFLKIMFSYNNKELIINETVPNRFSPKSPDKAHLNLHINSLELGDSAVYFCASSQDSGIQYFGAGTRLSVL.

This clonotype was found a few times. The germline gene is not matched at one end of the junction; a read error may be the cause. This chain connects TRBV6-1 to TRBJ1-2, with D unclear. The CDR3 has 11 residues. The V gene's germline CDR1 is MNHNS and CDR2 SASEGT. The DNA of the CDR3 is TGTGCCAGCAGTGAATATTGGGTGACTGTTTTC. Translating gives CASSEYWVTVF.

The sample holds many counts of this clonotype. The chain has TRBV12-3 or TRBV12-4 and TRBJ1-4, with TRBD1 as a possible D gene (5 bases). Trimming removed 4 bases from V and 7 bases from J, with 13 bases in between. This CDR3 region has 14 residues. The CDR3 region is CASSSARQGEKLFF. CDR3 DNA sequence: TGTGCCAGCAGTTCAGCTCGGCAGGGTGAAAAACTGTTTTTT.

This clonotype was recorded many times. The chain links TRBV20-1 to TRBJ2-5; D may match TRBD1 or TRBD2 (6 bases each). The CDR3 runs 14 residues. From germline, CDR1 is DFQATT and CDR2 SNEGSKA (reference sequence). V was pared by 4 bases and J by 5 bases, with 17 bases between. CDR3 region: CSANFGGRYETQYF. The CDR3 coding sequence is TGCAGTGCTAACTTTGGGGGGCGCTACGAGACCCAGTACTTC.

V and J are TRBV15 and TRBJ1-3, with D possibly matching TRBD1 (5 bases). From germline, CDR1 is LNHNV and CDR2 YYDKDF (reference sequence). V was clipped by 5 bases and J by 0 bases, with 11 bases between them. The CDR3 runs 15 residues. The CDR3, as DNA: TGTGCCACCAGCGCCGGGACCCGCTCTGGAAACACCATATATTTT. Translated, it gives CATSAGTRSGNTIYF.

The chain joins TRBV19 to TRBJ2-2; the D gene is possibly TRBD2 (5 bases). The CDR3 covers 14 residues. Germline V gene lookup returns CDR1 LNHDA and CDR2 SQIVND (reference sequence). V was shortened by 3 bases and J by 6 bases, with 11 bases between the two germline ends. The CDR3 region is CASSISTGAGELFF. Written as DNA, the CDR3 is TGTGCCAGTAGTATCTCGACCGGGGCCGGGGAGCTGTTTTTT.

Here the CDR3 reads CASCTTTSAISYEQYF. For the CDR3, the DNA is TGTGCCAGCTGTACGACCACTAGCGCGATCTCCTACGAGCAGTACTTC. The chain carries TRBV6-2 or TRBV6-3 and TRBJ2-7, with 7 bases lining up with TRBD2. J gave up 0 bases and V 8 bases, and 13 bases lay outside the gene matches. Germline CDR1 MNHEY, CDR2 SVGEGT. The CDR3 consists of 16 residues.

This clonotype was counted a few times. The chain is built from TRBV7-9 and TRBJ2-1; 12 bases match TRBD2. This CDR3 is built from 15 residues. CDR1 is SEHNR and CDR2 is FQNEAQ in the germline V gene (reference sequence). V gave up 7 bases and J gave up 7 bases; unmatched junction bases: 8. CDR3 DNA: TGTGCCAGCACCGACGGACTAGCGGGGTGGAATGAGCAGTTCTTC. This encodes CASTDGLAGWNEQFF.

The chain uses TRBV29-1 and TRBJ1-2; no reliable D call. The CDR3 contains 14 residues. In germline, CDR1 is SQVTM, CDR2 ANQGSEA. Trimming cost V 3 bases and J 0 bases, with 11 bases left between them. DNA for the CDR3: TGCAGCGTTGAGTTGAGGAGCCCTAACTATGGCTACACCTTC. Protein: CSVELRSPNYGYTF. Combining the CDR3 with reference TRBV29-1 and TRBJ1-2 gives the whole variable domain SAVISQKPSRDICQRGTSLTIQCQVDSQVTMMFWYRQQPGQSLTLIATANQGSEATYESGFVIDKFPISRPNLTFSTLTVSNMSPEDSSIYLCSVELRSPNYGYTFGSGTRLTVV.

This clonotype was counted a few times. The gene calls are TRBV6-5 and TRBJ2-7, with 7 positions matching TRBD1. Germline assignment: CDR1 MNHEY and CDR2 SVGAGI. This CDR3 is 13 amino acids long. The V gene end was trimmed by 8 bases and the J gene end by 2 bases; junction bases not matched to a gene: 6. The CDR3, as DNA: TGTGCCAGCCCGACAGGGCAGACCTACGAGCAGTACGTC. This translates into CASPTGQTYEQYV.

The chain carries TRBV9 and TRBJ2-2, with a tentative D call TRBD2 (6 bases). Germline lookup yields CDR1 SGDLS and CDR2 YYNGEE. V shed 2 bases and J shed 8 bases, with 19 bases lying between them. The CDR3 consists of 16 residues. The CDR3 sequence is CASSVSGGIRLGELFF. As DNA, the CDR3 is TGTGCCAGCAGCGTCAGCGGCGGGATCCGACTAGGGGAGCTGTTTTTT.